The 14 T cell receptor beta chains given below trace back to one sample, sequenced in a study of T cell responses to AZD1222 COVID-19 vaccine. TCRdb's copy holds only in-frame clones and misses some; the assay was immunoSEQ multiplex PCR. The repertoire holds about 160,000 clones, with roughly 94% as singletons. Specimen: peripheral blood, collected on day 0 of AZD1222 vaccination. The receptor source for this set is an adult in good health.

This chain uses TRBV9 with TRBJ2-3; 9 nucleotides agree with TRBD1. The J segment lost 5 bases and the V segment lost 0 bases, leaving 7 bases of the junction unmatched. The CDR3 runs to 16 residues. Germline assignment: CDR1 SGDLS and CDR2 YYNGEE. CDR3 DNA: TGTGCCAGCAGCGTAGGAAGGGGACAGGGCCAAGATACGCAGTATTTT. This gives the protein CASSVGRGQGQDTQYF.

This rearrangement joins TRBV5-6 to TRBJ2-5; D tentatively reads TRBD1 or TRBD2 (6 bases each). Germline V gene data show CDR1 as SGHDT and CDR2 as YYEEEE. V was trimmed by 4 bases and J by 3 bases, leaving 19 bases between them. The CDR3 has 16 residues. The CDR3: CASSLPTRGREETQYF. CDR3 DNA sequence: TGTGCCAGCAGCCTTCCCACCCGGGGGCGAGAAGAGACCCAGTACTTC.

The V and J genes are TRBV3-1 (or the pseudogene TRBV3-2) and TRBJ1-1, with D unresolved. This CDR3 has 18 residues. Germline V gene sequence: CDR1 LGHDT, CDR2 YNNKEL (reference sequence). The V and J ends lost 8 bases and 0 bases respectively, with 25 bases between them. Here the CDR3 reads CASRGGRSVMSMNTEAFF. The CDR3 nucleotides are TGTGCCAGCCGTGGAGGGAGGAGCGTCATGTCCATGAACACTGAAGCTTTCTTT.

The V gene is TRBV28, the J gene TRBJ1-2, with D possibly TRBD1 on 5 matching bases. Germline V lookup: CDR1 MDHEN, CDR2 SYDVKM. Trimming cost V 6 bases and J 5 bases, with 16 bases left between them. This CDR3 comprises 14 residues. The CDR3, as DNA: TGTGCCAGCAGATGGACACTAGGAAGGTATGGCTACACCTTC. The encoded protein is CASRWTLGRYGYTF.

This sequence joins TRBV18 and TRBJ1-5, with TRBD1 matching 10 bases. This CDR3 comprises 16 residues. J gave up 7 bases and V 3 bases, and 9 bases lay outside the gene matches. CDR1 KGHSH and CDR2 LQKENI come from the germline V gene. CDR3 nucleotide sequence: TGTGCCAGCTCACCGCCCGGGACAGGGGTAGACCAGCCCCAGCATTTT. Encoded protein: CASSPPGTGVDQPQHF.

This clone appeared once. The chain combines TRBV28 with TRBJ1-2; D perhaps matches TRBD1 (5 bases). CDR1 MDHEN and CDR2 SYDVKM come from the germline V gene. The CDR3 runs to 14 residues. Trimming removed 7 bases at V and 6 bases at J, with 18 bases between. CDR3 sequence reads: CASMMEDTSNGYTF. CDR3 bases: TGTGCCAGCATGATGGAGGACACCTCCAATGGCTACACCTTC.

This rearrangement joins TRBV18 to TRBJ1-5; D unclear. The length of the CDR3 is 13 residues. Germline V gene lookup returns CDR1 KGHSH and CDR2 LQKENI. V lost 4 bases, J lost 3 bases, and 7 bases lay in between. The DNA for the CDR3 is TGTGCCAGCTCACAAAGGGCCAATCAGCCCCAGCATTTT. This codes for CASSQRANQPQHF. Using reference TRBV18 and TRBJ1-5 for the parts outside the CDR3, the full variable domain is NAGVMQNPRHLVRRRGQEARLRCSPMKGHSHVYWYRQLPEEGLKFMVYLQKENIIDESGMPKERFSAEFPKEGPSILRIQQVVRGDSAAYFCASSQRANQPQHFGDGTRLSIL.

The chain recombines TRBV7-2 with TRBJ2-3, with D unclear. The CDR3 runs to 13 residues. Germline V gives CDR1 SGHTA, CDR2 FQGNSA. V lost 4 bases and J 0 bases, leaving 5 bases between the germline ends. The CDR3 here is CASSSTSTDTQYF. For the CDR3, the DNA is TGTGCCAGCAGCTCTACTAGCACAGATACGCAGTATTTT.

The CDR3 loop is CASSPVKGGNGYTF. In nucleotides, the CDR3 is TGTGCCAGCTCACCTGTGAAAGGGGGCAATGGCTACACCTTC. The V call is TRBV18, the J call TRBJ1-2, with TRBD1 identical over 7 bases. J lost 6 bases, V lost 3 bases, and 7 bases had no gene match. Per the germline V gene, CDR1 is KGHSH and CDR2 is LQKENI. The CDR3 extends over 14 amino acids.

The CDR3 DNA reads as TGTGCCAGCAACTCGAACCGGCGGACGAGCGGGAGTGGTTGGGATACGCAGTATTTT. Translated, it gives CASNSNRRTSGSGWDTQYF. V usage is TRBV9 and J usage is TRBJ2-3; 8 nucleotides align to TRBD2. The V and J ends lost 6 bases and 6 bases, in that order; junction bases with no gene match: 24. The V gene's germline CDR1 is SGDLS and CDR2 YYNGEE. The CDR3 length is 19 residues. Complete variable domain (other parts from reference TRBV9 and TRBJ2-3): DSGVTQTPKHLITATGQRVTLRCSPRSGDLSVYWYQQSLDQGLQFLIQYYNGEERAKGNILERFSAQQFPDLHSELNLSSLELGDSALYFCASNSNRRTSGSGWDTQYFGPGTRLTVL.

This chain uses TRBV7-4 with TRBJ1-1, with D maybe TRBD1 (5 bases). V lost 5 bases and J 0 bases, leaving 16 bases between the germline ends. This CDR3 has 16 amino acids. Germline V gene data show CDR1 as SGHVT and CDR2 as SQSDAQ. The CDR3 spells CASSRPGGPMNTEAFF. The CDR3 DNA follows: TGTGCCAGCAGCCGCCCGGGGGGACCCATGAACACTGAAGCTTTCTTT. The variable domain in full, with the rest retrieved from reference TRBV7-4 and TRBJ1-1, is GAGVSQSPRYKVAKRGRDVALRCDSISGHVTLYWYRQTLGQGSEVLTYSQSDAQRDKSGRPSGRFSAERPERSVSTLKIQRTEQGDSAVYLCASSRPGGPMNTEAFFGQGTRLTVV.

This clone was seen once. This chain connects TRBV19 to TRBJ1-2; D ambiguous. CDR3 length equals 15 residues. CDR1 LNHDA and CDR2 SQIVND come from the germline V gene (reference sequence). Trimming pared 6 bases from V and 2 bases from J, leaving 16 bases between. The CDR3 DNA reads TGTGCCAGTAGCCTATCAGGTCGGGCCAACTATGGCTACACCTTC. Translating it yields CASSLSGRANYGYTF.

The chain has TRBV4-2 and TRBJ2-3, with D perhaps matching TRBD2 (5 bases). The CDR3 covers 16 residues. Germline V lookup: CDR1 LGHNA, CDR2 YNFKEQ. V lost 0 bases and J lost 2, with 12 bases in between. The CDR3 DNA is TGTGCCAGCAGCCAAGATCCCACGGGGTACACAGATACGCAGTATTTT. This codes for CASSQDPTGYTDTQYF.

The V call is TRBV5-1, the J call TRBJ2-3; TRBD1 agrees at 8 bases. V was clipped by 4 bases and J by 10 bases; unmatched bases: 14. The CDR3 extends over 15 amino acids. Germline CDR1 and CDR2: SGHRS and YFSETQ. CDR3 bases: TGCGCCAGCAGCGCCAGACAGGGGAGTGCGGTCTCGCAGTATTTT. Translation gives CASSARQGSAVSQYF.